This T cell receptor (beta chain) was captured in a study of cytomegalovirus exposure and HLA in healthy donors. General observations from the study: Excluded were some V segments that proved indistinguishable, including TRBV6-2 and TRBV6-3.

Between the trimmed V and J ends, which lost 1 base and 1 base, there was a span of 5 bases. The CDR3 spans 13 residues. CDR1 and CDR2 (germline): SGHRS, YFSETQ. In the PCR, 60 Vbeta and 13 Jbeta primers were used. Data came from immunoSEQ multiplex PCR; TCRdb stores just in-frame clones and leaves some out. This table holds approximately 280,000 clones, around 86% found once. Details on this clone: Its antigen is unidentified. The same CDR3 also results from other DNA sequences found in this sample.

What was sequenced was PBMCs. The chain couples TRBV5-1 to TRBJ1-1; D is unresolved. The sequence derives from a man between 35 and 55 years old in good health and CMV-seropositive. The CDR3 is CASSLQENTEAFF. DNA for the CDR3: TGCGCCAGCAGCTTGCAGGAGAACACTGAAGCTTTCTTT. The variable domain in full, with the rest retrieved from reference TRBV5-1 and TRBJ1-1, is KAGVTQTPRYLIKTRGQQVTLSCSPISGHRSVSWYQQTPGQGLQFLFEYFSETQRNKGNFPGRFSGRQFSNSRSEMNVSTLELGDSALYLCASSLQENTEAFFGQGTRLTVV.